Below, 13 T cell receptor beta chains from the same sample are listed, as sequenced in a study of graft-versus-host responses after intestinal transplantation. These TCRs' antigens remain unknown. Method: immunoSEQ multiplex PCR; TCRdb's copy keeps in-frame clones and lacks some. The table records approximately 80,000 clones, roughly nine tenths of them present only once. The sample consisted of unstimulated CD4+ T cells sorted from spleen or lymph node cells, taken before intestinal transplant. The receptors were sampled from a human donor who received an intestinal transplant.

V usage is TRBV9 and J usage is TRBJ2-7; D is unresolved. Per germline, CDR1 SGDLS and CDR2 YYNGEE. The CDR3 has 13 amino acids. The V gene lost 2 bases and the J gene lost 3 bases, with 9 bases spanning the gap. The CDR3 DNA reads TGTGCCAGCAGCGTTGCACAGAGCTACGAGCAGTACTTC. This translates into CASSVAQSYEQYF.

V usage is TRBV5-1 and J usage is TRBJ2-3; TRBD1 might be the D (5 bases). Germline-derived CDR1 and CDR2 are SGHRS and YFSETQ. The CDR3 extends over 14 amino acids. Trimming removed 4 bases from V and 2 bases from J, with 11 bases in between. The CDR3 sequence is CASSTGQDTDTQYF. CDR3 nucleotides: TGCGCCAGCAGCACCGGACAAGACACAGATACGCAGTATTTT. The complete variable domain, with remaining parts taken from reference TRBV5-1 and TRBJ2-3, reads KAGVTQTPRYLIKTRGQQVTLSCSPISGHRSVSWYQQTPGQGLQFLFEYFSETQRNKGNFPGRFSGRQFSNSRSEMNVSTLELGDSALYLCASSTGQDTDTQYFGPGTRLTVL.

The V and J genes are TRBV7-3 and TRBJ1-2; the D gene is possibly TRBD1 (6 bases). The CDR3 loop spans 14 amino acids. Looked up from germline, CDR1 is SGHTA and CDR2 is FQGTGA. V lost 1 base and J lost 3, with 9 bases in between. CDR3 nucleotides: TGTGCCAGCAGCTTAAGGCCAGGGGACTATGGCTACACCTTC. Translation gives CASSLRPGDYGYTF.

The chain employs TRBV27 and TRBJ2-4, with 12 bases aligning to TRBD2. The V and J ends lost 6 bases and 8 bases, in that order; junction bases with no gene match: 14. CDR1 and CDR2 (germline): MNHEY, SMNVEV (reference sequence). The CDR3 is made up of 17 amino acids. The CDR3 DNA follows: TGTGCCAGCAGCCCTAGGGTAGCTAGCGGGGGGGCCGACATTCAGTACTTC. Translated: CASSPRVASGGADIQYF.

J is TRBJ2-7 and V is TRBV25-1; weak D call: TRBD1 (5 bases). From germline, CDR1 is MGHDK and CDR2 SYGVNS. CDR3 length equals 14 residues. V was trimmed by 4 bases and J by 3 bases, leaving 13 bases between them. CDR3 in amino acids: CASSVGALFYEQYF. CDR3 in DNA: TGTGCCAGCAGTGTAGGGGCCCTCTTCTACGAGCAGTACTTC.

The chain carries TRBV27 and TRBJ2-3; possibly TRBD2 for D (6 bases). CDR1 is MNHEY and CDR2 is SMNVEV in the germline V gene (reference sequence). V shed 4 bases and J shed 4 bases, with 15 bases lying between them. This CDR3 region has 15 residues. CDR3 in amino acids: CASSWGLESSDTQYF. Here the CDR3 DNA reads TGTGCCAGCAGTTGGGGACTTGAGAGCTCAGATACGCAGTATTTT.

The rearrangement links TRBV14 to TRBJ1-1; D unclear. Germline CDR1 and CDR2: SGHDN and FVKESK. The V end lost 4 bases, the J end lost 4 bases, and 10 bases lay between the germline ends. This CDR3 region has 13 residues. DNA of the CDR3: TGTGCCAGCAGCCGTCAATTTAGCACTGAAGCTTTCTTT. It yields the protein CASSRQFSTEAFF.

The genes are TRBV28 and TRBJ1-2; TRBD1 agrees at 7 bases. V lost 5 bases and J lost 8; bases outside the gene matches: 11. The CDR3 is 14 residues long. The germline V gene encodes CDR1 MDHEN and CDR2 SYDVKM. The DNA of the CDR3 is TGTGCCAGCAGTCCACTTGACAGGGTACAAGGCTACACCTTC. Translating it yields CASSPLDRVQGYTF.

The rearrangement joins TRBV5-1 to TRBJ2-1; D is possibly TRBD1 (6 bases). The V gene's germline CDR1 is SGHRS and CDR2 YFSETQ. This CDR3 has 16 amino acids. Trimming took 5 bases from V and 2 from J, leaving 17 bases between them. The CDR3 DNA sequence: TGCGCCAGCAGGACAAACGCACAGGGTACCTACAATGAGCAGTTCTTC. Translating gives CASRTNAQGTYNEQFF.

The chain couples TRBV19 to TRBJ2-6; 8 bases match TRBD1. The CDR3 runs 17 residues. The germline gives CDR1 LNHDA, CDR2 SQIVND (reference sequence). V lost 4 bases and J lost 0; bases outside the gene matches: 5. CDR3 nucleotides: TGTGCCAGTAGTAGAGGGACAGGCTTCTCTGGGGCCAACGTCCTGACTTTC. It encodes CASSRGTGFSGANVLTF.

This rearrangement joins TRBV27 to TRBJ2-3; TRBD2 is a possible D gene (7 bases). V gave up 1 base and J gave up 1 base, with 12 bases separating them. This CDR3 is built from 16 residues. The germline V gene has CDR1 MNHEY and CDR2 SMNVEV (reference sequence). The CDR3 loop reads CASSLWGGRGTDTQYF. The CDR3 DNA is TGTGCCAGCAGTTTATGGGGGGGCCGGGGCACAGATACGCAGTATTTT.

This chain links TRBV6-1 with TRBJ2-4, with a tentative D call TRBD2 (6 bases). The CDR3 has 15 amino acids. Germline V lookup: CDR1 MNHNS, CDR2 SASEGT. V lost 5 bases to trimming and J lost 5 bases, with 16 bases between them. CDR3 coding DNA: TGTGCCAGCAGTAGGAGCCCGTCGGGGGAAAACATTCAGTACTTC. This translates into CASSRSPSGENIQYF.

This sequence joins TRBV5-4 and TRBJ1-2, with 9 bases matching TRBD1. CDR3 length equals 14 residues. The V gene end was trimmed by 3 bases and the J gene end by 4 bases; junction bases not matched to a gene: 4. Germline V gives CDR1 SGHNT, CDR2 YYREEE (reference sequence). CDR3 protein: CASSSRDRAYGYTF. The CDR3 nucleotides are TGTGCCAGCAGCTCACGGGACAGGGCCTATGGCTACACCTTC.